This T cell receptor beta chain was recorded in a study of OX40 agonist ivuxolimab in advanced cancers. The wider study: Ivuxolimab doses were 0.01, 0.1, 0.3, 1.5, 3 or 10 mg/kg every 2 weeks.

Findings of the study overall: Doses of 0.1 to 3.0 mg/kg were accompanied by clonal expansion of CD4+ and CD8+ blood T cells by week 6.

A word on this clone: What it recognizes is unknown.

Data came from immunoSEQ multiplex PCR; TCRdb stores just in-frame clones and leaves some out. The data contain about 88,000 clones, approximately 85% of them singletons. The CDR3 totals 13 residues. In germline, CDR1 is MNHNY, CDR2 SVGAGI (reference sequence). Trimming stripped 2 bases from V and 7 bases from J, with 9 bases between. The receptor comes from an adult with an advanced solid tumor such as melanoma, head and neck, liver or kidney cancer. The sequencing here drew on CD4+ or CD8+ T cells sorted from blood, taken in a trial of the OX40 agonist ivuxolimab. J is TRBJ1-5 and V is TRBV6-6, with D possibly TRBD1 on 6 matching bases. As DNA, the CDR3 is TGTGCCAGCAGTTACATCGGGGGCCAGCCCCAGCATTTT. Its translation: CASSYIGGQPQHF.